Listed here are 24 T cell receptor beta chains from one sample, sequenced in a study of blood T cells in healthy people across ages. Next came a second PCR, run for roughly 6 to 11 cycles, which used a sample-barcoded 5' primer along with a J-beta primer mix. TCRdb reprocessed the 5' RACE reads with MiXCR, giving one entry per CDR3 protein. The data hold roughly 860,000 distinct CDR3 sequences, with 60% to 80% observed a single time. Sequencing input: blood. These TCRs come from a man aged 30 to 45 in good health.

The V call is TRBV5-1, the J call TRBJ2-6; the D is unclear. Germline CDR1 is SGHRS and CDR2 is YFSETQ. This CDR3 is 13 amino acids long. Trimming removed 1 base at V and 9 bases at J, with 8 bases between. The CDR3 DNA is TGCGCCAGCAGCTTGTCGTTTGGCAACGTCCTGACTTTC. Translation: CASSLSFGNVLTF.

This clonotype was recorded at least ten times. The chain has TRBV25-1 and TRBJ1-6, with TRBD1 matching over 7 bases. The length of the CDR3 is 14 residues. After removal of 8 bases from V and 6 bases from J, the junction contained 7 bases not matched to a gene. Germline CDR1 reads MGHDK; CDR2 reads SYGVNS. The CDR3 spells CASGPGQINSPLHF. CDR3 sequence (DNA): TGTGCCAGCGGACCGGGACAGATTAATTCACCCCTCCACTTT.

The CDR3 region has the DNA TGTGCCAGCAGTTTCCTGGGACTCGAAATGAACTCACCCCTCCACTTT. This codes for CASSFLGLEMNSPLHF. J is TRBJ1-6 and V is TRBV28; D possibly corresponds to TRBD1 (5 bases). Germline V gene sequence: CDR1 MDHEN, CDR2 SYDVKM. The V and J ends lost 3 bases and 10 bases respectively, with 19 bases between them. This CDR3 spans 16 amino acids.

This clonotype was detected only once. V gene TRBV7-9 combines with J gene TRBJ1-2; D call uncertain. Deletions cut 4 bases from V and 5 bases from J, with 17 bases between. The CDR3 contains 15 residues. Germline assignment: CDR1 SEHNR and CDR2 FQNEAQ (reference sequence). CDR3: CASSSVGAQGYGYTF. CDR3 in DNA: TGTGCCAGCAGCTCAGTGGGAGCCCAAGGGTATGGCTACACCTTC. The whole variable domain, filled in from reference TRBV7-9 and TRBJ1-2, reads DTGVSQNPRHKITKRGQNVTFRCDPISEHNRLYWYRQTLGQGPEFLTYFQNEAQLEKSRLLSDRFSAERPKGSFSTLEIQRTEQGDSAMYLCASSSVGAQGYGYTFGSGTRLTVV.

The rearrangement uses TRBV4-2 and TRBJ1-5; D unresolved. Trimming took off 1 base at V and 3 bases at J, with 10 bases between the two ends. Germline CDR1 LGHNA, CDR2 YNFKEQ. The CDR3 is 15 residues long. CDR3 coding DNA: TGTGCCAGCAGCCAAGTGAGTGGAAACAATCAGCCCCAGCATTTT. This gives the protein CASSQVSGNNQPQHF.

This chain's CDR3 is CASSLWGGRAYEQYF. DNA for the CDR3: TGCGCCAGCAGCTTGTGGGGGGGCCGCGCCTACGAGCAGTACTTC. This chain links TRBV5-1 with TRBJ2-4, with a possible D match to TRBD2 (7 bases). The better agreement between TRBJ2-7 and the DNA end casts doubt on the J call. Germline values: CDR1 SGHRS, CDR2 YFSETQ. This CDR3 contains 15 residues.

CDR3 amino acids: CATSDRTGSESPETQYF. CDR3 DNA: TGTGCCACCAGTGACCGAACAGGGTCGGAGTCCCCAGAGACCCAGTACTTC. The chain recombines TRBV24-1 with TRBJ2-5; perhaps TRBD1 as D (6 bases). V lost 4 bases, J lost 4 bases, and 21 bases lay in between. The germline CDR1 and CDR2 sequences are KGHDR and SFDVKD. This CDR3 comprises 17 residues.

J is TRBJ2-7 and V is TRBV10-3; D is ambiguous. TRBJ2-5 explains the end of the DNA better; the J call may be wrong. CDR1 ENHRY and CDR2 SYGVKD come from the germline V gene. The CDR3 spans 16 residues. The CDR3 region has the DNA TGTGCCATCAGTGACCCGAGCCAAGGTCTGGGGGAGACCCAGTACTTC. The encoded protein is CAISDPSQGLGETQYF.

In this sample, this clonotype turned up a few times. The V call is TRBV6-5, the J call TRBJ2-7; no firm D call. The CDR3 runs to 13 residues. Trimming cost V 0 bases and J 4 bases, with 7 bases left between them. In germline, CDR1 is MNHEY, CDR2 SVGAGI. In DNA form, the CDR3 reads TGTGCCAGCAGTTACTCCAGACAATACGAGCAGTACTTC. As protein: CASSYSRQYEQYF.

This sequence joins TRBV7-2 and TRBJ2-1; 9 bases align to TRBD1. Losses at the gene ends were 7 bases for V and 6 bases for J; bases not matched to a gene: 10. In germline, CDR1 is SGHTA, CDR2 FQGNSA. The CDR3 runs to 15 residues. CDR3 in DNA: TGTGCCAGCACCAAACCGGGACAGGGTCGCAATGAGCAGTTCTTC. This sequence encodes CASTKPGQGRNEQFF. Together with reference TRBV7-2 and TRBJ2-1, the CDR3 gives the full variable domain: GAGVSQSPSNKVTEKGKDVELRCDPISGHTALYWYRQSLGQGLEFLIYFQGNSAPDKSGLPSDRFSAERTGGSVSTLTIQRTQQEDSAVYLCASTKPGQGRNEQFFGPGTRLTVL.

The chain employs TRBV6-6 and TRBJ2-2, with 10 bases that match TRBD1. Germline V gene sequence: CDR1 MNHNY, CDR2 SVGAGI (reference sequence). Germline trimming cut 4 bases from V and 0 bases from J; bases unmatched to any gene: 5. The CDR3 loop spans 17 amino acids. The CDR3 bases are TGTGCCAGCAGTTCCCGGGACAGGGGTTCGAACACCGGGGAGCTGTTTTTT. Translation gives CASSSRDRGSNTGELFF.

The CDR3 nucleotides are TGTGCCACCAGCAGAGATAGGGTTAGTGATACGCAGTATTTT. This encodes CATSRDRVSDTQYF. The chain has TRBV15 and TRBJ2-3; D not resolved. The germline V gene encodes CDR1 LNHNV and CDR2 YYDKDF (reference sequence). The CDR3 covers 14 residues. V lost 0 bases to trimming and J lost 6 bases, with 10 bases between them.

V gene TRBV6-1 combines with J gene TRBJ2-7; TRBD2 aligns across 7 bases. V dropped 10 bases and J dropped 3; count of bases not matched to a gene: 24. There are 18 residues in the CDR3. Germline values: CDR1 MNHNS, CDR2 SASEGT. The DNA of the CDR3 is TGTGCCACACTGGGAGGGGCCCTAAAGGGCGAGTCCGGCTACGAGCAGTACTTC. It translates to CATLGGALKGESGYEQYF.

This clonotype was counted between two and nine times. The chain employs TRBV7-9 and TRBJ2-1, with 7 bases matching TRBD2. The germline V gene encodes CDR1 SEHNR and CDR2 FQNEAQ (reference sequence). This CDR3 comprises 14 residues. The V gene end was trimmed by 5 bases and the J gene end by 6 bases; junction bases not matched to a gene: 7. The CDR3 here is CASSISGARNEQFF. CDR3 DNA sequence: TGTGCCAGCAGCATAAGCGGGGCCCGCAATGAGCAGTTCTTC.

This chain connects TRBV7-2 to TRBJ2-3; TRBD2 aligns across 15 bases. The germline gives CDR1 SGHTA, CDR2 FQGNSA. This CDR3 has 17 amino acids. J gave up 5 bases and V 5 bases, and 8 bases lay outside the gene matches. CDR3 sequence: CASSLGLAGGGVDTQYF. CDR3 nucleotide sequence: TGTGCCAGCAGCCTGGGACTAGCGGGGGGTGGGGTAGATACGCAGTATTTT.

The V and J genes are TRBV5-1 and TRBJ2-5; no reliable D call. Trimming left V 0 bases short and J 1 base short, with 10 bases between. This CDR3 is built from 15 residues. Germline V gene data show CDR1 as SGHRS and CDR2 as YFSETQ. The DNA for the CDR3 is TGCGCCAGCAGCTTGGATGGGGTTTTCCAAGAGACCCAGTACTTC. Translating gives CASSLDGVFQETQYF. The full variable domain, with the rest looked up from reference TRBV5-1 and TRBJ2-5, is KAGVTQTPRYLIKTRGQQVTLSCSPISGHRSVSWYQQTPGQGLQFLFEYFSETQRNKGNFPGRFSGRQFSNSRSEMNVSTLELGDSALYLCASSLDGVFQETQYFGPGTRLLVL.

The V gene is TRBV28, the J gene TRBJ2-1, with D perhaps matching TRBD2 (6 bases). The CDR3 consists of 15 residues. Trimming took 1 base from V and 4 from J, leaving 11 bases between them. Germline V lookup: CDR1 MDHEN, CDR2 SYDVKM. The CDR3 protein is CASSLSGGIYNEQFF. CDR3 coding DNA: TGTGCCAGCAGTTTATCCGGGGGAATATACAATGAGCAGTTCTTC.

This chain uses TRBV27 with TRBJ1-2; 12 bases match TRBD1. The CDR3 consists of 16 residues. Germline V gene sequence: CDR1 MNHEY, CDR2 SMNVEV (reference sequence). V lost 5 bases and J lost 7; bases outside the gene matches: 11. The CDR3 sequence: CASSPGTGGAWIGYTF. The CDR3 nucleotides read TGTGCCAGCAGTCCCGGGACAGGGGGCGCTTGGATTGGCTACACCTTC.

This clonotype was seen more than once but under ten times. V usage is TRBV6-6 and J usage is TRBJ2-7, with 7 bases lining up with TRBD1. Germline lookup yields CDR1 MNHNY and CDR2 SVGAGI (reference sequence). This CDR3 region has 15 residues. Trimming removed 6 bases from V and 2 bases from J; junction bases left unmatched: 10. The CDR3 sequence: CASSRNGQVAYEQYF. In nucleotides, the CDR3 is TGTGCCAGCAGCCGAAACGGACAGGTAGCCTACGAGCAGTACTTC.

The rearrangement uses TRBV7-2 and TRBJ2-5, with 9 bases identical to TRBD1. The J call could be wrong; TRBJ2-7 is a better fit for the DNA end. The CDR3 contains 14 residues. Per germline, CDR1 SGHTA and CDR2 FQGNSA. The CDR3 DNA reads as TGTGCCAGCAGCTCGCGGACAGGGGCGGACGAGCAGTACTTC. This encodes CASSSRTGADEQYF.

V and J are TRBV20-1 and TRBJ2-1; D not certain. The CDR3 has 15 amino acids. Between the trimmed V and J ends, which lost 2 bases and 2 bases, there was a span of 13 bases. CDR1 and CDR2 (germline): DFQATT, SNEGSKA (reference sequence). CDR3 coding DNA: TGCAGTGCTAGAATCCTTTCGAGTGCCTACAATGAGCAGTTCTTC. As protein: CSARILSSAYNEQFF.

This clonotype was detected a few times. V and J are TRBV5-1 and TRBJ2-6; D call uncertain. The CDR3 loop spans 15 amino acids. V lost 6 bases to trimming and J lost 0 bases, with 10 bases between them. Per germline, CDR1 SGHRS and CDR2 YFSETQ. In DNA form, the CDR3 reads TGCGCCAGCATGGACGAGAGCTCTGGGGCCAACGTCCTGACTTTC. This translates into CASMDESSGANVLTF.

This chain uses TRBV9 with TRBJ2-1; the D is unclear. The CDR3 spans 12 residues. Germline CDR1 reads SGDLS; CDR2 reads YYNGEE. Trimming left V 3 bases short and J 8 bases short, with 9 bases between. CDR3 residues: CASSADADEQFF. DNA for the CDR3: TGTGCCAGCAGCGCCGACGCAGATGAGCAGTTCTTC.

The gene calls are TRBV4-3 and TRBJ2-3; tentative D call: TRBD2 (6 bases). The germline V gene encodes CDR1 LGHNA and CDR2 YSLEER. V shed 1 base and J shed 1 base, with 12 bases lying between them. The CDR3 has 16 residues. The CDR3 reads CASSQVTPGGTDTQYF. CDR3 coding DNA: TGCGCCAGCAGCCAAGTTACTCCGGGGGGCACAGATACGCAGTATTTT.